A selection of T cell receptor beta chains follows, all from one sample in a study of cytomegalovirus exposure and HLA in healthy donors. Sequenced by immunoSEQ multiplex PCR; TCRdb stores in-frame clones only, minus some. The sample lists about 180,000 clones; 80% were seen once. What was sequenced was PBMCs. Receptors were obtained from a woman aged 45-65 years in good health and CMV-seropositive. CDR3s include the opening cysteine and the closing phenylalanine or tryptophan. A D gene is named only where the DNA matches it firmly.

CASSIYPHEQYF	-	TRBV19	TRBJ2-7
CASSREGGQSNTGELFF	TRBD2	TRBV27	TRBJ2-2
CASSIQGISDTQYF	TRBD1	TRBV6-1	TRBJ2-3
CASSQDRTGGNTEAFF	TRBD1	TRBV4-3	TRBJ1-1
CSATGIYEQYF	-	TRBV20-1	TRBJ2-7
CATSRARVAYGYTF	-	TRBV15	TRBJ1-2
CSGYRGQAFF	TRBD1	TRBV29-1	TRBJ1-1
CASSYSGRTGEQYF	TRBD2	TRBV28	TRBJ2-7
CSARTGGYTF	-	TRBV20-1	TRBJ1-2
CASSSTSAAYEQYF	TRBD2	TRBV6-5	TRBJ2-7
CASSSGLPTDTQYF	-	TRBV7-3	TRBJ2-3
CASSPSGDYNEQFF	TRBD2	TRBV27	TRBJ2-1
CATSRRGPGETQYF	TRBD1	TRBV15	TRBJ2-5
CATSRDADRELFF	-	TRBV15	TRBJ2-2
CASSFGSSYGYTF	-	TRBV7-9	TRBJ1-2
CASSPQGIGYTF	TRBD1	TRBV2	TRBJ1-2
CASSAGGLLNNSPLHF	-	TRBV7-8	TRBJ1-6
CASSSKGLRQTDTQYF	-	TRBV27	TRBJ2-3
CASSAAPGIWELFF	-	TRBV6-5	TRBJ2-2
CASSSPTGVTNEKLFF	TRBD1	TRBV28	TRBJ1-4
CASRELAGVNNEQFF	TRBD2	TRBV19	TRBJ2-1
CASSQDLGRVNTEAFF	-	TRBV14	TRBJ1-1
CSVEDRAYEQYF	-	TRBV29-1	TRBJ2-7
CASSVGQGARGTQFF	TRBD1	TRBV9	TRBJ2-1
CASSPDRESYGYTF	TRBD1	TRBV7-2	TRBJ1-2
CASSLLGQPQETQYF	-	TRBV7-3	TRBJ2-5
CAWKSRVVWEAQPQHF	-	TRBV30	TRBJ1-5
CASSVEAIPAYEQYF	-	TRBV9	TRBJ2-7
CASSQEDREGYGYTF	TRBD1	TRBV4-3	TRBJ1-2
CASSYPRGTPLFGYTF	-	TRBV7-9	TRBJ1-2
CAISESLATKQYF	-	TRBV10-3	TRBJ2-3
CASSQEPRDTDTQYF	-	TRBV4-2	TRBJ2-3
CASSLIGVSTYNEQFF	-	TRBV7-2	TRBJ2-1
CASSPTVTATYEQYF	-	TRBV27	TRBJ2-7
CASVTGGVGYTF	TRBD1	TRBV2	TRBJ1-2
CASRGGGGSGNTIYF	-	TRBV7-2	TRBJ1-3
CASSQPRGPNSPLHF	-	TRBV28	TRBJ1-6
CASSLGRGGDTQYF	TRBD2	TRBV7-2	TRBJ2-3
CASSFFTGNQPQHF	-	TRBV28	TRBJ1-5
CASKGDWRETQYF	-	TRBV19	TRBJ2-5
CASSPPSRTANYGYTF	-	TRBV18	TRBJ1-2
CASSYGLASDTQYF	-	TRBV6-5	TRBJ2-3
CASSITLAGMTGELFF	TRBD2	TRBV19	TRBJ2-2
CASSLELRDYNEQFF	-	TRBV7-7	TRBJ2-1
CASSRQGSETQYF	-	TRBV5-4	TRBJ2-5
CASRPVQMNTEAFF	-	TRBV6-1	TRBJ1-1
CASTEDREQETQYF	TRBD1	TRBV5-4	TRBJ2-5
CATSRGGSSSGNTIYF	-	TRBV15	TRBJ1-3
CASSFRTAQETQYF	-	TRBV5-8	TRBJ2-5
CASSLGAGPQPQHF	-	TRBV27	TRBJ1-5
CASSGQSSYEQYF	-	TRBV6-6	TRBJ2-7
CASSPGRGQYF	TRBD2	TRBV5-1	TRBJ2-7